A selection of T cell receptor beta chains follows, all from one sample in a study of CD8 T cells in ankylosing spondylitis. TCRdb analysed the 5' RACE reads with MiXCR anew, one entry per CDR3 protein. The sample has approximately 540,000 distinct CDR3 sequences, 10% to 15% seen once. The source material was blood, either unsorted or a sorted T cell fraction (not recorded which). All receptors derive from a male donor with ankylosing spondylitis. The conserved cysteine and the conserved F or W are not part of the CDR3 here.

v_call: TRBV7-8; cdr3_aa: ASSLQGRRYTGELF
v_call: TRBV5-1; cdr3_aa: ASSFILRSYNEQF
v_call: TRBV4-2; cdr3_aa: ASSQVVRTYNSPLH
v_call: TRBV11-2; cdr3_aa: ASSLGGEAGQPQH
v_call: TRBV27; cdr3_aa: ASSLNRAGEKLF
v_call: TRBV5-1; cdr3_aa: ASRLTDRNTGELF
v_call: TRBV18; cdr3_aa: ASSPSYGELF
v_call: TRBV2; cdr3_aa: ASSGTGGEGTYGYT
v_call: TRBV12-3/TRBV12-4; cdr3_aa: ASSPGQPPRGSQY
v_call: TRBV6-1; cdr3_aa: ASSEQGGDTEAF
v_call: TRBV5-1; cdr3_aa: ASSWTSQSSYNEQF
v_call: TRBV6-2/TRBV6-3; cdr3_aa: ASSYPRYEGTDTQY
v_call: TRBV3-1; cdr3_aa: ASSWGPETQY
v_call: TRBV21-1; cdr3_aa: ASSAPRSGANVLT
v_call: TRBV27; cdr3_aa: ASSYRGGSYEQY
v_call: TRBV12-3/TRBV12-4; cdr3_aa: ASTFQAGGRLSYEQY
v_call: TRBV5-1; cdr3_aa: ASSAGRKNTEAF
v_call: TRBV2; cdr3_aa: ASSELSSYNEQF
v_call: TRBV20-1; cdr3_aa: SARPRAMNTEAF
v_call: TRBV10-2; cdr3_aa: ASRAGTDYEQY
v_call: TRBV5-4; cdr3_aa: ASSLGLAVASGNNEQF
v_call: TRBV5-1; cdr3_aa: ASSDQGTGQETQY
v_call: TRBV4-1; cdr3_aa: ASSHTNGDNSYNEQF
v_call: TRBV20-1; cdr3_aa: SARVRGLSTDTQY
v_call: TRBV7-9; cdr3_aa: ASSLTGLSGANVLT
v_call: TRBV12-3/TRBV12-4; cdr3_aa: ASSLRRQTSEQY
v_call: TRBV11-2; cdr3_aa: ASSFDRGSEAF
v_call: TRBV15; cdr3_aa: ATSLIITGNEKLF
v_call: TRBV15; cdr3_aa: ATSSRPDSSYEQY
v_call: TRBV15; cdr3_aa: ATSRPSSGSTDTQY
v_call: TRBV30; cdr3_aa: AWSRLAVRNEQF
v_call: TRBV19; cdr3_aa: ASSIRRQGPADTQY
v_call: TRBV15; cdr3_aa: ATSGQIGELF
v_call: TRBV7-6; cdr3_aa: ASTARERSYNEQF
v_call: TRBV2; cdr3_aa: ASSWDRDANYGYT
v_call: TRBV14; cdr3_aa: ASSQRWTAFTDTQY
v_call: TRBV28; cdr3_aa: ASRSPSGNTGELF
v_call: TRBV7-8; cdr3_aa: ASSLDGGRSLSYNSPLH
v_call: TRBV7-2; cdr3_aa: ASSFDSSQPQH
v_call: TRBV5-6; cdr3_aa: ASSPGTGLVLGQF
v_call: TRBV5-1; cdr3_aa: ASSLDRGIYGYT
v_call: TRBV29-1; cdr3_aa: SVVGPGSEAF
v_call: TRBV27; cdr3_aa: ASRLGTAGGSETQY
v_call: TRBV3-1; cdr3_aa: ASRPGMGTEAF
v_call: TRBV12-3/TRBV12-4; cdr3_aa: ASSPGTVYTDTQY
v_call: TRBV15; cdr3_aa: ATSNRISSGANVLT
v_call: TRBV5-1; cdr3_aa: ASSFYQGGAGLAGVGNNEQF
v_call: TRBV3-1; cdr3_aa: ASSQAAALNYGYT
v_call: TRBV6-1; cdr3_aa: ASSEPTSGKNEQF
v_call: TRBV6-5; cdr3_aa: ASSYLAGGRFGEQF
v_call: TRBV12-3/TRBV12-4; cdr3_aa: ASSGQGIYDGYT
v_call: TRBV5-1; cdr3_aa: ASSSQLAENTGELF